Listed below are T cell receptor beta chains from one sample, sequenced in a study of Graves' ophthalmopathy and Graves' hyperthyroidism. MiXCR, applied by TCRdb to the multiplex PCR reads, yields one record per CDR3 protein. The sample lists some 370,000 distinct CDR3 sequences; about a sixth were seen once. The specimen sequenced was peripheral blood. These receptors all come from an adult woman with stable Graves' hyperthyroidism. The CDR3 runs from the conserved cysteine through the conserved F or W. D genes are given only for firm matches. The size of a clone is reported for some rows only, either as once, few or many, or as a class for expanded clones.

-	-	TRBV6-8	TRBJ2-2	TGTGCCAGCAGTGCCCCCGAAGGGACCACCCAGGGCGGGAACACCGGGGAGCTGTTTTTT	CASSAPEGTTQGGNTGELFF
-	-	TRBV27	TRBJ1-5	TGTGCCAGCAGTTTATGGGCCGCGAGGGGCCGCAATCAGCCCCAGCATTTT	CASSLWAARGRNQPQHF
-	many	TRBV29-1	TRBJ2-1	TGCAGCGTGGGACCTGCTTTGTATGAGCAGTTCTTC	CSVGPALYEQFF
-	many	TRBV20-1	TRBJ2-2	TGCAGTGCTAGAGATCTTCGTGGCTGGGCGGGGTCGAACACCGGGGAGCTGTTTTTT	CSARDLRGWAGSNTGELFF
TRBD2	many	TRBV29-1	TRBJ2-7	TGCAGCGTTGTTGGCGGGAGCTACGAGCAGTACTTC	CSVVGGSYEQYF
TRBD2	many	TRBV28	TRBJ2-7	TGTGCCAGCAGTGCCAATCTAGCGGGAGCCTACTACGAGCAGTACTTC	CASSANLAGAYYEQYF
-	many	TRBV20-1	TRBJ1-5	TGCAGTGCTAGAGGCCCTCTTAGGGGAGGGGAGCCCCAGCATTTT	CSARGPLRGGEPQHF
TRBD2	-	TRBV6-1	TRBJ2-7	TGTGCCAGCGGTGGACTAGCGGGAGGGCATGGCGAGCAGTACTTC	CASGGLAGGHGEQYF
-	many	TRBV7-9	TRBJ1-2	TGTGCCAGCAGCTTGGTAGTCGGTGGCTACACCTTC	CASSLVVGGYTF
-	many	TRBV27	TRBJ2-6	TGTGCCAGCAGCCAGTTCTCACAGGGTACAGGGGCCAACGTCCTGACTTTC	CASSQFSQGTGANVLTF
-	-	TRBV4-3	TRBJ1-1	TGCGCCAGCAGCCAAGAACAGGGAGCTCCGGAAGCTTTCTTT	CASSQEQGAPEAFF